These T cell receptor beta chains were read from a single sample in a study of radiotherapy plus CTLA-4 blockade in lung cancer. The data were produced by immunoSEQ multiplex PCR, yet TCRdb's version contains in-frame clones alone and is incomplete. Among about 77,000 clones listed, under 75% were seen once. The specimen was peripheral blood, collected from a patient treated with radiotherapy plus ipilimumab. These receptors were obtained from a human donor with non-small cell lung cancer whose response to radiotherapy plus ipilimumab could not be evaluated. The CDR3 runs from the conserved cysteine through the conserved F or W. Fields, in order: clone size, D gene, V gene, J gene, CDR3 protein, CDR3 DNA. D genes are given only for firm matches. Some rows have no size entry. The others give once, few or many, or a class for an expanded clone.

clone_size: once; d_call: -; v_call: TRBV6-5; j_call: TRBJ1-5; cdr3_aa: CASRDTRNQPQHF; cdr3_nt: TGTGCCAGCAGAGACACCCGAAATCAGCCCCAGCATTTT
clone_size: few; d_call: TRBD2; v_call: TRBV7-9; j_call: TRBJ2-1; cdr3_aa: CASRLAGGTYNEQFF; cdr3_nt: TGTGCCAGCAGATTAGCGGGGGGGACCTACAATGAGCAGTTCTTC
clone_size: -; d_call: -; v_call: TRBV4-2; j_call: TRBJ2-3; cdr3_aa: CASSHDQLTDTQYF; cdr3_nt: TGTGCCAGCAGCCACGATCAGTTAACAGATACGCAGTATTTT
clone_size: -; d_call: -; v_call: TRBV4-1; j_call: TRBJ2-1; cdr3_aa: CASSPTRALHKNEQFF; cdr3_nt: TGCGCCAGCAGCCCTACTAGGGCGCTACACAAGAATGAGCAGTTCTTC
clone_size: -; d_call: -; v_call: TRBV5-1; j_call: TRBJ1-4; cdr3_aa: CASSLEVGLEKLFF; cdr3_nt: TGCGCCAGCAGCTTGGAAGTCGGGTTGGAAAAACTGTTTTTT
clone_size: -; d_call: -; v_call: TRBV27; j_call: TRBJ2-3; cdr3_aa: CASRNRIGPTDTQYF; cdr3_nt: TGTGCCAGCAGGAACAGGATAGGCCCCACAGATACGCAGTATTTT
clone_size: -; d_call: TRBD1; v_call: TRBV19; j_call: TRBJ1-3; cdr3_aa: CASKVQGAGNTIYF; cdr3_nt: TGTGCCAGTAAAGTCCAGGGGGCCGGAAACACCATATATTTT
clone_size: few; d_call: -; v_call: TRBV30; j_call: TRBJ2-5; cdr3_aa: CAWSGLGETQYF; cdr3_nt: TGTGCCTGGAGTGGACTGGGAGAGACCCAGTACTTC
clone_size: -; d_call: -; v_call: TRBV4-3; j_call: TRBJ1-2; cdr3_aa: CASSQDDLAPGWGYTF; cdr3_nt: TGCGCCAGCAGCCAAGATGACCTCGCACCCGGGTGGGGCTACACCTTC
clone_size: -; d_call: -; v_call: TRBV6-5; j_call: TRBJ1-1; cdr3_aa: CASSHDGFEAFF; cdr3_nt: TGTGCCAGCAGCCACGATGGCTTTGAAGCTTTCTTT
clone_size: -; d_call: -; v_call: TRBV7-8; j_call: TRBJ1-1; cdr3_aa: CASSLFGAKNTEAFF; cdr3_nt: TGTGCCAGCAGCTTATTTGGTGCGAAAAACACTGAAGCTTTCTTT